This T cell receptor (beta chain) appears in the sequencing data of a study of blood T cell repertoires in COVID-19. Study overall: Samples of COVID-19 (acute and convalescent) were obtained from the United States, Italy and Spain. In each case, the material was cDNA or gDNA derived from T cells, B-cell-depleted T cells, or PBMCs.

Trimming removed 4 bases from V and 2 bases from J, with 15 bases in between. Germline V gene sequence: CDR1 MNHNS, CDR2 SASEGT. This CDR3 comprises 16 residues. Assay used: immunoSEQ multiplex PCR; TCRdb lists only in-frame clones, some missing. This sample yields some 190,000 clones, of which roughly nine tenths are seen a single time; about 1.1% belongs to the top ten. The sample taken for sequencing was peripheral blood. The chain joins TRBV6-1 to TRBJ1-5; D perhaps matches TRBD1 (5 bases). This TCR derives from a man aged 30 to 45 with acute or convalescent COVID-19. CDR3: CASSAHNPRGNQPQHF. CDR3 nucleotides: TGTGCCAGCAGTGCGCACAATCCCAGGGGCAATCAGCCCCAGCATTTT.